This T cell receptor beta chain stems from a study of OX40 agonist ivuxolimab in advanced cancers. For the study at large: Males comprised 82.7% of the group, whose mean age was approximately 60 years (range about 20 to 85). Three individuals attained partial responses, comprising one hepatocellular carcinoma case and two cutaneous melanoma cases.

Clones were read by immunoSEQ multiplex PCR, and TCRdb kept only the in-frame ones, dropping some. In the table there are tens of thousands of clones, around 89% of which are singletons. Concerning this clone: Its antigen is unknown. Other DNA sequences in this sample translate to the same CDR3.

Regarding the study as a whole: Patients who responded partially at 0.1-3.0 mg/kg showed clonal expansion ranking among the lowest. Fewer expanded clones were found on average in CD4+ than in CD8+ T cells.

Trimming took 2 bases from V and 4 from J; bases not matched to a gene: 10. Germline CDR1 MGHDK, CDR2 SYGVNS. The CDR3 is 16 amino acids. The TCR originated in an adult with an advanced solid tumor such as melanoma, head and neck, liver or kidney cancer. Here the sequenced sample was CD4+ or CD8+ T cells sorted from blood, taken in a trial of the OX40 agonist ivuxolimab. The chain uses TRBV25-1 and TRBJ2-7; TRBD1 agrees at 8 bases. DNA for the CDR3: TGTGCCAGCAGTGAAGCAGGGACAGGAGTTAATTACGAGCAGTACTTC. Its translation: CASSEAGTGVNYEQYF.